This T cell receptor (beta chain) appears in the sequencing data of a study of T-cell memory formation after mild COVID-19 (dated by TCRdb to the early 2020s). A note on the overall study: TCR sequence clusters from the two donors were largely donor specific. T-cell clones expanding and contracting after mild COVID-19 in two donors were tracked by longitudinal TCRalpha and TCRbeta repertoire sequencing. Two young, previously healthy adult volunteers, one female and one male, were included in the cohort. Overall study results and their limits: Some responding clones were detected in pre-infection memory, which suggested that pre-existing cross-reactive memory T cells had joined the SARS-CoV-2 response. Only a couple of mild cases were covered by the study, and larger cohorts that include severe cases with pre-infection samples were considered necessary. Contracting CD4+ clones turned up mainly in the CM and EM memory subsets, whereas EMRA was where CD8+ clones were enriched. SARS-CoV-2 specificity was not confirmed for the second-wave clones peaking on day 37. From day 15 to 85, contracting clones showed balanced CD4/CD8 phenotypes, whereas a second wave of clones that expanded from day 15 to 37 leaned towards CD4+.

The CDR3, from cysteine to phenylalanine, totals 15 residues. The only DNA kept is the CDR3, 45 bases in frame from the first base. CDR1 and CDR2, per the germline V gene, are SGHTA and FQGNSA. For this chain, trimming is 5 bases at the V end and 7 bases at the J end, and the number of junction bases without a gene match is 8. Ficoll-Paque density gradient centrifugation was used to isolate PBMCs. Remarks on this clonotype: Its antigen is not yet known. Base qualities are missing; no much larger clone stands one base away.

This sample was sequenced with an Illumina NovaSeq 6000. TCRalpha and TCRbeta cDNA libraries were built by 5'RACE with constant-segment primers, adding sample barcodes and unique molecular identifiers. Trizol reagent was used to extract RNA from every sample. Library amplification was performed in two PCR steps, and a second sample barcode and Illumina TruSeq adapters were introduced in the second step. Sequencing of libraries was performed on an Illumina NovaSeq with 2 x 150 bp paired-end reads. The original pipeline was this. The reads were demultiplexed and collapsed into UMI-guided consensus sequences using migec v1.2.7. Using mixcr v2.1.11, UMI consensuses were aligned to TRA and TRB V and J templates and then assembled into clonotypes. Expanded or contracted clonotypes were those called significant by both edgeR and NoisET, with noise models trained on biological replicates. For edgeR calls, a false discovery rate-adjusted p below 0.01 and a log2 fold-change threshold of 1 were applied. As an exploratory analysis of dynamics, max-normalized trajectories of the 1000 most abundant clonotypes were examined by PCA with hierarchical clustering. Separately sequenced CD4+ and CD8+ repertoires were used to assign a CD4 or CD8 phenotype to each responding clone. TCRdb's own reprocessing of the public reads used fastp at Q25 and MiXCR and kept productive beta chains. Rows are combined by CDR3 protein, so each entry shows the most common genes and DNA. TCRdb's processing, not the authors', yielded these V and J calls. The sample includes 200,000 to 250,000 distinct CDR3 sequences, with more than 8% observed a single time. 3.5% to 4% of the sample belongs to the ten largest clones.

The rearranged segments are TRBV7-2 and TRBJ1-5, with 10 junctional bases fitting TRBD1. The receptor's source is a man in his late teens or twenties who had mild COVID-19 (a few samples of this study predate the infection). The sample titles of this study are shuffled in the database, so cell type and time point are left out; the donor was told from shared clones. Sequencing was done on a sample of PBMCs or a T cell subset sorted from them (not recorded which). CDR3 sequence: CASSRGTGVWQPQHF. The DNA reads TGTGCCAGCAGCCGTGGGACAGGGGTTTGGCAGCCCCAGCATTTT.